Many counts were recorded for the clone carrying this T cell receptor (beta chain). Its antigen is unknown. The data are from a study of T cells in Graves' hyperthyroidism and ophthalmopathy. Findings and caveats of the study: Most expanded thyroid clonotypes above 0.001 recurred in blood. For ophthalmopathy, model prediction preceded onset by a median around six months.

Amplified TCR beta CDR3 regions came from RNA transcripts. TCR CDR3 regions were first amplified by RT-PCR with HTBI primers. TCRdb called the multiplex PCR reads again in MiXCR, with one record for every CDR3 protein. The sample includes about 250,000 distinct CDR3 sequences, about 25% seen only once; the top ten take about a third. Germline CDR1 is SGHAT and CDR2 is FQNNGV. Germline trimming cut 6 bases from V and 11 bases from J; bases unmatched to any gene: 18. The CDR3 length is 15 residues. For the diagnoses, clinical symptoms, serum thyroxine and TRAb, thyroid ultrasound and orbital computed tomography were used.

This sequence was found in a middle-aged woman with Graves' ophthalmopathy. The rearrangement uses TRBV11-2 and TRBJ1-1, with 7 bases matching TRBD1. The sequenced material came from blood. The CDR3 loop is CASRGLGTALVRAFF. In DNA, the CDR3 is TGTGCCAGCAGGGGTTTGGGGACAGCTCTCGTGAGGGCTTTCTTT.